The clone carrying this T cell receptor beta chain has at least ten counts. Its target is not known. The data were taken from a study of regulatory T cells in long-lasting Graves disease. Time point here: newly diagnosed GD, antithyroid drugs for less than 3 months. PBMCs provided the RNA from which the TCR library was made. The diagnosis of Graves' disease used American Thyroid Association guidelines. Study-wide points: TCR diversity was lower in persistent than newly diagnosed Graves' disease.

TCR beta libraries were built with iRepertoire HTBI primers and Arm-PCR of CDR3 regions. In the study's own analysis: Across samples, 50 to 65 TRBV and about 15 TRBJ segments were found. TCRdb processed the multiplex PCR reads anew with MiXCR; each CDR3 protein has one entry. TCRdb, not the original authors, processed these V and J calls. The sample holds roughly 440,000 distinct CDR3 sequences; around 17% are singletons and the top ten take under 30%. Trimming pared 8 bases from V and 2 bases from J, leaving 12 bases between. CDR1 and CDR2 from the germline V gene are SQVTM and ANQGSEA. This CDR3 region has 12 residues. The sample also formed part of further work on T cells in Graves' hyperthyroidism and ophthalmopathy. This second study notes: Diagnoses were established using clinical symptoms, serum thyroxine and TRAb, thyroid ultrasound and orbital computed tomography.

This specimen consisted of peripheral blood mononuclear cells (PBMCs), obtained at new diagnosis, from a patient treated with antithyroid drugs. The clonotype originates from a woman aged 18-29 years with Graves disease. The chain carries TRBV29-1 and TRBJ2-5; D is possibly TRBD2 (6 bases). The CDR3: CSSDSGQETQYF. The CDR3 region has the DNA TGCAGCTCGGATAGCGGACAAGAGACCCAGTACTTC.